This TCR beta chain was documented in a study of shared clonotypes between healthy human individuals (TCRdb year 2020). With regard to the full study: The cohort comprised two women and a few men aged 18 to 49 years. For each donor, three plates each were used for CD4 naive and CD4 memory, two plates were used for CD8 naive, and one plate was used for CD8 memory. To estimate repertoire size and how much clonotype sharing occurs between individuals, the study deeply sequenced the blood TCR repertoires of five healthy adults. To increase sequencing depth and limit assay-specific biases, TCR repertoire library preparation and sequencing were carried out by different laboratories using diverse techniques. Each donor's leukapheresis produced roughly between roughly 0.9 and 9 billion PBMCs.

CD8 naive samples consisted of CD45RO-negative cells that were positively selected for CCR7, yielding a CD45RA+CCR7+ population without TemRA cells. The donors were healthy, HIV-negative adults who had no recently reported acute infections or vaccinations. Every donor was a Caucasian adult living in Nashville, Tennessee, USA. Blood was collected by leukapheresis, and PBMCs were isolated by Ficoll-Histopaque density gradient centrifugation and then cryopreserved in liquid nitrogen vapor phase. Purity and quantity of every magnetically sorted T cell population were checked by analytical flow cytometry. Genomic DNA was isolated from each sorted fraction and quantified by UV absorbance on a Nanodrop 2000c. TCR CDR3 regions were amplified from genomic DNA by multiplex PCR using the deep immunoSEQ assay. For each cell subset, the extracted genomic DNA was distributed evenly across all wells of several immunoSEQ 96-well plates, and each plate served as one replicate. Each replicate PCR for sorted subsets received 150 to 250 ng genomic DNA, equal to roughly 29,000 T cell genomes. Purified libraries were quantified with a Qubit 3.0 fluorometer, sized on a Bioanalyzer 2100, and re-quantified with the KAPA Library Quantification kit. A separate single-read 150-cycle Illumina NextSeq 550 flow cell was used to sequence each immunoSEQ 96-well plate. The study's own analysis went as follows. Because the immunoSEQ output included only junctional sequences and no quality scores, the filtering could not be the same as the filtering used for full-length reads. To assign V/J genes and CDR3, sequences were annotated against IMGT germline references using PyIR, a Python wrapper for IgBLAST v1.9. Any read was removed if the V/J assignment was weak (E-value above 1e-6), the CDR3 was missing, or the read contained stop codons, out-of-frame junctions, or ambiguous translated residues. V3J clonotypes were defined as sequences sharing the same inferred V gene, J gene, and CDR3 amino acid sequence. Percentage overlap between repertoires was computed as shared unique clonotypes divided by the size of the smaller repertoire. RTK rarefaction, the Chao1 estimator, and Recon v2.1 estimates of unobserved clonotypes were used to assess repertoire richness. OLGA was used to compute generation probabilities for all TCRbeta clonotypes that the gDNA method yielded from a few donors. TCRdb stores this immuneACCESS table with in-frame sequences only. Part of the clones is absent; in the studies checked, under half of the shortfall reflects unresolved V genes, and no reason is known for the rest. The V and J calls and clone size come from that table; D and trimming were worked out from the DNA. This sample lists about 2.2 million clones; 93% were detected once. About 1.6% of the sample comes from the top ten.

Turning to this clone: Which antigen it targets is not known. There are no base qualities to consult, and no much larger clone falls within one base.

For CDR1 and CDR2, the germline V gene lists SGDLS and YYNGEE. Germline trimming amounts to 2 bases on V and 2 bases on J, with 9 as the count of junction bases outside the gene matches. From cysteine to phenylalanine, the CDR3 is 17 amino acids long. The DNA shown is the 51-base CDR3, in frame from base 1. Summary of the overall study and its limitations: Rarefaction of sorted-subset datasets indicated incomplete sequencing despite the large sequencing depth. Sharing across a few donors was observed for about 5% of naive CD4, over 3% of naive CD8, 2% to 2.5% of memory CD4, and around 0.4% of memory CD8 clonotypes. Estimated clonotype richness was generally larger for naive than for memory subsets. Pairwise subsampling led to the expectation that sequencing depth would affect the degree of clonotype sharing among donors. The genetic and exposure-history diversity represented was limited by the small number of donors. Only blood was sampled, and tissue TCR repertoires likely differ from those in blood. Clonotypes shared by all four sorted-subset donors showed higher generation probabilities than non-shared clonotypes.

This clonotype was obtained from a man between 18 and 35 years old in good health. Some clones in this sample may be carry-over from other donors' samples. This chain is built from TRBV9 and TRBJ2-2; TRBD1 fits 7 bases in the junction. Sequenced material: naive CD8+ T cells from PBMCs. The sample's cell subset or site label, decoded: CD45RA+CCR7+. The CDR3 sequence is CASSVSPQGVNTGELFF. The nucleotide sequence reads TGTGCCAGCAGCGTGTCCCCTCAGGGGGTTAACACCGGGGAGCTGTTTTTT. With the rest looked up from the reference TRBV9 and TRBJ2-2 genes rather than sequenced, the full variable domain is DSGVTQTPKHLITATGQRVTLRCSPRSGDLSVYWYQQSLDQGLQFLIQYYNGEERAKGNILERFSAQQFPDLHSELNLSSLELGDSALYFCASSVSPQGVNTGELFFGEGSRLTVL.